This TCR beta chain was retrieved from a study of cytomegalovirus exposure and HLA in healthy donors. Study conclusions and caveats: Analysis was carried out at a later point, and it linked a missense DCLRE1C variant to TCR beta V- and J-gene trimming. The study recorded over 150 TCR beta chains that were cytomegalovirus-associated. In a later analysis, most CMV-associated TCR beta chains appeared HLA-restricted. Roughly uniform depth of sequencing across donors was assumed in presence/absence analyses.

The CDR3 contains 15 residues. CDR1 and CDR2 from the germline V gene are SGHVS and FNYEAQ. V was pared by 4 bases and J by 7 bases, with 7 bases of the junction left unmatched. The PCR employed 60 Vbeta primers together with 13 Jbeta primers. Method: immunoSEQ multiplex PCR; TCRdb's copy keeps in-frame clones and lacks some. The sample has about 240,000 clones, around 80% seen once. For this clone: The antigen remains undetermined.

This sequence originates from a woman aged 40 to 50 in good health and CMV-seropositive. Specimen: PBMCs. The rearrangement joins TRBV7-6 to TRBJ1-2, with 12 bases identical to TRBD1. CDR3 residues: CASSSGQGAWSGYTF. CDR3 sequence (DNA): TGTGCCAGCAGCTCGGGACAGGGGGCGTGGAGTGGCTACACCTTC.